This T cell receptor (beta chain) was obtained from a study of T cell responses to AZD1222 COVID-19 vaccine. V was cut by 7 bases and J by 3 bases, with 15 bases left in between. Germline V gene lookup returns CDR1 LNHDA and CDR2 SQIVND (reference sequence). CDR3 length: 14 amino acids. General study points: Only six people who got AZD1222 tested seropositive at baseline.

On this clone: Its antigen is unknown.

Generated by immunoSEQ multiplex PCR, the TCRdb table keeps only in-frame clones and is missing some. The sample consists of 80,000 to 100,000 clones, 85% to 90% of them appearing once. The sample was peripheral blood, taken on day 0 of MenACWY control vaccination. The clonotype originates from an adult in good health. This chain connects TRBV19 to TRBJ1-2; the D gene is possibly TRBD1 (5 bases). The CDR3 DNA follows: TGTGCCAGTACCATGGCGACAGAGTACTATGGCTACACCTTC. Its translation is CASTMATEYYGYTF.